The T cell receptor (beta chain) described here comes from a study of patients and donors after allogeneic stem cell transplantation. One entry per CDR3 protein, called by TCRdb with MiXCR from the RT-PCR reads. The sample consists of approximately 200,000 distinct CDR3 sequences, roughly 15% of them appearing once. V was clipped by 1 base and J by 6 bases; unmatched bases: 5. Germline assignment: CDR1 DFQATT and CDR2 SNEGSKA (reference sequence). This CDR3 has 15 residues. This clonotype was counted only a few times. The chain combines TRBV20-1 with TRBJ2-7; 14 bases line up with TRBD2. Sequenced sample: blood, either unsorted or a sorted T cell fraction (not recorded which). The source is a human donor who was either an allogeneic HSCT recipient or a stem cell or donor lymphocyte infusion donor (not recorded which). It is not recorded whose cells these are; they may come from a transplant donor. The CDR3 loop is CSARARLAGGFEQYF. The CDR3 DNA sequence: TGCAGTGCTAGAGCCCGACTAGCGGGAGGGTTCGAGCAGTACTTC.